This T cell receptor beta chain was recorded in a study of T cells in Graves' hyperthyroidism and ophthalmopathy. Study-wide results and caveats: Ophthalmopathy, which appeared later, was predicted by the model a median about 6 months before onset.

Amplified TCR beta CDR3 regions derived from RNA transcripts. A set of HTBI primers served as the primers for a first-round RT-PCR of the TCR CDR3. TCRdb passed the multiplex PCR reads through MiXCR, listing each CDR3 protein once. The table shows 250,000 to 400,000 distinct CDR3 sequences, with roughly 13% occurring only once. The table lists this clonotype with many counts. Its specificity is unknown. Ophthalmopathy patients had Clinical Activity Score at least 3, NOSPECS grade at least 4, duration under 3 months. The germline CDR1 and CDR2 sequences are SGHAT and FQNNGV. The CDR3 is 14 residues long. The V end lost 2 bases, the J end lost 0 bases, and 4 bases lay between the germline ends.

The sample was blood. This sequence was found in a woman aged 40 to 50 with Graves' ophthalmopathy. This chain uses TRBV11-2 with TRBJ1-4, with no clear D. CDR3 sequence reads: CASSLQATNEKLFF. CDR3 DNA: TGTGCCAGCAGCTTACAGGCAACTAATGAAAAACTGTTTTTT.